Each of the 21 T cell receptor beta chains below was sequenced from the same sample in a study of blood T cell repertoires in COVID-19. The table came from immunoSEQ multiplex PCR; TCRdb's copy has only in-frame clones and leaves some out. The sample consists of about 260,000 clones, about 82% of them appearing once. Sequenced material: PBMCs or T cells enriched from blood (not recorded which). These receptors came from a woman aged 45-65 years who had recovered from COVID-19.

The chain recombines TRBV2 with TRBJ1-2, with TRBD1 identical over 10 bases. CDR1 SNHLY and CDR2 FYNNEI come from the germline V gene. V shed 1 base, J shed 4 bases, and the junction held 9 bases outside the gene matches. The CDR3 is made up of 17 amino acids. Here the CDR3 DNA reads TGTGCCAGCAGTGAAGAGGTGGGACAGGGGTACCTCTATGGCTACACCTTC. Amino acid sequence: CASSEEVGQGYLYGYTF.

The rearrangement joins TRBV4-1 to TRBJ2-1; maybe TRBD2 (5 bases). The V gene's germline CDR1 is MGHRA and CDR2 YSYEKL. The CDR3 runs to 12 residues. Deletions cut 3 bases from V and 9 bases from J, with 9 bases between. CDR3 region: CASSHPGGEQFF. The CDR3 DNA reads as TGCGCCAGCAGCCACCCAGGAGGTGAGCAGTTCTTC.

V is TRBV9 and J is TRBJ2-1, with 7 nucleotides matching TRBD2. V trimming: 6 bases; J trimming: 0 bases; junction bases outside the gene matches: 6. The CDR3 runs 15 residues. Germline lookup yields CDR1 SGDLS and CDR2 YYNGEE. The CDR3, as DNA: TGTGCCAGCACGGCGGGGGAGATCTCCTACAATGAGCAGTTCTTC. Translating it yields CASTAGEISYNEQFF.

This sequence joins TRBV10-3 and TRBJ2-1, with TRBD2 matching over 10 bases. The germline V gene has CDR1 ENHRY and CDR2 SYGVKD. CDR3 length: 13 residues. Trimming at V came to 10 bases and at J to 7 bases, leaving 7 bases not matched to a gene. DNA of the CDR3: TGTGCCACCGGGACTAGCGTCTGGAATGAGCAGTTCTTC. This sequence encodes CATGTSVWNEQFF.

This chain connects TRBV6-5 to TRBJ1-6; tentatively, D is TRBD1 (5 bases). V lost 2 bases, J lost 7 bases, and 15 bases lay in between. The CDR3 spans 16 residues. Germline V lookup: CDR1 MNHEY, CDR2 SVGAGI. CDR3 sequence: CASSYDSLAGNSPLHF. The CDR3 DNA reads as TGTGCCAGCAGTTACGACAGTCTTGCGGGAAATTCACCCCTCCACTTT.

The chain joins TRBV24-1 to TRBJ1-3; possibly TRBD1 for D (5 bases). The CDR3 is made up of 24 amino acids. V lost 3 bases and J 0 bases, leaving 35 bases between the germline ends. The germline V gene has CDR1 KGHDR and CDR2 SFDVKD. This chain's CDR3 is CATSDVWRSRLPFPLGGSGNTIYF. CDR3 DNA: TGTGCCACCAGTGATGTATGGCGCAGCAGGCTGCCCTTTCCCCTCGGGGGCTCTGGAAACACCATATATTTT.

V gene TRBV6-2 or TRBV6-3 combines with J gene TRBJ1-1; TRBD1 might be the D (6 bases). V dropped 2 bases and J dropped 0 bases, with 19 bases sitting between them. Germline lookup yields CDR1 MNHEY and CDR2 SVGEGT. The CDR3 covers 18 residues. The CDR3 region has the DNA TGTGCCAGCAGTTACCCGTCCCGGGACACGAAACTGAACACTGAAGCTTTCTTT. Translated, it gives CASSYPSRDTKLNTEAFF.

The V call is TRBV30, the J call TRBJ1-1, with 8 positions matching TRBD1. The CDR3 is 14 amino acids. V was clipped by 7 bases and J by 0 bases; unmatched bases: 7. CDR1 is GTSNPN, CDR2 SVGIG, per germline (reference sequence). In DNA, the CDR3 is TGTGCCTCAGGACAGGGTGGGATGAACACTGAAGCTTTCTTT. Translation gives CASGQGGMNTEAFF.

The chain combines TRBV12-3 or TRBV12-4 with TRBJ1-2; no clear D. V gave up 3 bases and J gave up 4 bases, with 9 bases separating them. This CDR3 comprises 13 residues. In DNA, the CDR3 is TGTGCCAGCAGTTTTTCGGGTCTCTATGGCTACACCTTC. Translating gives CASSFSGLYGYTF.

The V call is TRBV18, the J call TRBJ1-5; TRBD1 might be the D (6 bases). Germline CDR1 KGHSH, CDR2 LQKENI. This CDR3 region has 15 residues. With 5 bases removed from V and 7 bases from J, the gap between germline ends came to 18 bases. CDR3 nucleotides: TGTGCCAGCTCAGCCGAACAGGGTTCAGGACAGCCCCAGCATTTT. Residues: CASSAEQGSGQPQHF.

The chain links TRBV7-2 to TRBJ1-3, with 7 bases fitting TRBD1. Germline V CDR1 and CDR2: SGHTA, FQGNSA. CDR3 length: 15 amino acids. Trimming at V came to 4 bases and at J to 1 base, leaving 4 bases not matched to a gene. CDR3 loop: CASSWGTASGNTIYF. Written as DNA, the CDR3 is TGTGCCAGCAGCTGGGGGACAGCTTCTGGAAACACCATATATTTT. The variable domain in full, completed from reference TRBV7-2 and TRBJ1-3, reads GAGVSQSPSNKVTEKGKDVELRCDPISGHTALYWYRQSLGQGLEFLIYFQGNSAPDKSGLPSDRFSAERTGGSVSTLTIQRTQQEDSAVYLCASSWGTASGNTIYFGEGSWLTVV.

This clone was recorded once. The chain has TRBV19 and TRBJ1-2, with 8 bases that match TRBD1. The V segment lost 4 bases and the J segment 2 bases; nucleotides outside the gene matches: 6. The CDR3 contains 15 residues. Germline V gene data show CDR1 as LNHDA and CDR2 as SQIVND (reference sequence). CDR3 region: CASSTQGTGNYGYTF. Written as DNA, the CDR3 is TGTGCCAGTAGTACCCAAGGGACAGGAAACTATGGCTACACCTTC.

This clone is a singleton in its sample. This chain joins TRBV7-8 and TRBJ2-1, with D unclear. This CDR3 has 14 residues. The V gene's germline CDR1 is SGHVS and CDR2 FQNEAQ. Trimming pared 5 bases from V and 7 bases from J, leaving 15 bases between. CDR3 amino acids: CASSTGSLVNEQFF. The CDR3 nucleotides are TGTGCCAGCAGCACCGGGTCCCTCGTTAATGAGCAGTTCTTC.

This chain joins TRBV4-3 and TRBJ2-7, with TRBD1 matching 7 bases. This CDR3 spans 17 amino acids. V shed 0 bases, J shed 3 bases, and the junction held 11 bases outside the gene matches. Germline V gene data show CDR1 as LGHNA and CDR2 as YSLEER. This chain's CDR3 is CASSQDPPGQRYYEQYF. The DNA of the CDR3 is TGCGCCAGCAGCCAAGATCCCCCGGGACAGAGATACTACGAGCAGTACTTC.

The chain combines TRBV9 with TRBJ2-1; 7 bases map to TRBD2. This CDR3 contains 14 residues. Germline CDR1 and CDR2: SGDLS and YYNGEE. With 4 bases clipped from V and 10 bases from J, the junction kept 11 bases outside the gene matches. The CDR3 loop reads CASSSTLGGGEQFF. DNA for the CDR3: TGTGCCAGCAGCTCCACCCTCGGGGGAGGGGAGCAGTTCTTC.

In this sample, this clone turned up many times. This sequence joins TRBV6-5 and TRBJ1-2, with D perhaps TRBD1 (5 bases). The germline CDR1 and CDR2 sequences are MNHEY and SVGAGI. V was clipped by 8 bases and J by 8 bases, with 21 bases between them. This CDR3 has 14 amino acids. Written as DNA, the CDR3 is TGTGCCAGCCGAGGGGCTCCCAACGCGGGGGGCTACACCTTC. Encoded protein: CASRGAPNAGGYTF.

This clone was observed a single time. The chain uses TRBV11-2 and TRBJ2-7, with 7 nucleotides matching TRBD1. The CDR3 is 15 residues long. Germline V gene sequence: CDR1 SGHAT, CDR2 FQNNGV. V shed 1 base, J shed 0 bases, and the junction held 3 bases outside the gene matches. In nucleotides, the CDR3 is TGTGCCAGCAGCTTAGCGGGACAGCCCTCCTACGAGCAGTACTTC. This codes for CASSLAGQPSYEQYF.

The chain combines TRBV19 with TRBJ1-2; D unclear. This CDR3 is 13 amino acids long. CDR1 LNHDA and CDR2 SQIVND come from the germline V gene (reference sequence). V was cut by 3 bases and J by 4 bases, with 9 bases left in between. CDR3 sequence: CASSIPQAYGYTF. CDR3 bases: TGTGCCAGTAGTATCCCCCAAGCCTATGGCTACACCTTC.

This clone was observed once. The chain has TRBV28 and TRBJ1-1; a possible D gene is TRBD1 (6 bases). The CDR3 consists of 15 residues. The germline V gene encodes CDR1 MDHEN and CDR2 SYDVKM. The V end lost 6 bases, the J end lost 0 bases, and 14 bases lay between the germline ends. CDR3 nucleotide sequence: TGTGCCAGCAGGGTGACAGGAAGAATGAACACTGAAGCTTTCTTT. This translates into CASRVTGRMNTEAFF.

The genes are TRBV19 and TRBJ2-3, with 7 bases lining up with TRBD1. V was clipped by 5 bases and J by 3 bases; unmatched bases: 11. CDR1 LNHDA and CDR2 SQIVND come from the germline V gene (reference sequence). This CDR3 has 16 amino acids. As DNA, the CDR3 is TGTGCCAGTAGTGTAACAGGGGCCAAGGGGACAGATACGCAGTATTTT. Amino acid sequence: CASSVTGAKGTDTQYF.

The V call is TRBV6-5, the J call TRBJ2-7; TRBD2 matches 12 bases. The CDR3 is made up of 15 amino acids. In germline, CDR1 is MNHEY, CDR2 SVGAGI. With 2 bases clipped from V and 7 bases from J, the junction kept 6 bases outside the gene matches. The CDR3 DNA is TGTGCCAGCAGTTACGGGACTAGCGGGCTTCAAGAGCAGTACTTC. Amino acid sequence: CASSYGTSGLQEQYF.